One T cell receptor beta chain is described in this entry. The antigen remains unidentified. The data derive from a study of shared clonotypes between healthy human individuals. Study-wide findings and caveats: The represented genetic and exposure-history diversity was limited by the small number of donors.

Produced via immunoSEQ multiplex PCR; TCRdb's table is partial and in-frame only. The data show around 650,000 clones, about 96% seen once. Selected positively for CCR7 and CD45RO-negative, naive CD8 cells excluded terminally differentiated effector memory CD45RA+ cells. This TCR derives from a woman aged 30 to 39 in good health. Material: naive CD8+ T cells sorted from blood.

CDR3 loop: CASSPYRERAYEQYF. CDR3 nucleotides: TGTGCCAGCAGTCCATACAGGGAGAGAGCCTACGAGCAGTACTTC. This rearrangement joins TRBV28 to TRBJ2-7, with TRBD1 as a possible D gene (6 bases). Trimming left V 5 bases short and J 2 bases short, with 16 bases between. The germline V gene encodes CDR1 MDHEN and CDR2 SYDVKM. There are 15 residues in the CDR3.